The source of this TCR beta chain is a study of T cells in Graves' hyperthyroidism and ophthalmopathy. The CDR3 runs to 11 residues. The germline CDR1 and CDR2 sequences are MGHDK and SYGVNS. Amplified TCR beta CDR3 regions came from RNA transcripts. TCR CDR3 underwent first-round RT-PCR with the HTBI primer set. TCRdb reprocessed the multiplex PCR reads with MiXCR, giving one entry per CDR3 protein. The sample includes about 840,000 distinct CDR3 sequences, about 38% of them seen just once. Concerning this clonotype: This sequence may be a read error, since a much larger clone differs from it by one base.

The sequenced material came from blood. This chain connects TRBV25-1 to TRBJ2-7; no definite D call. This receptor was obtained from a man in his late teens or twenties with Graves' hyperthyroidism. The CDR3 here is CASADVGNEHF. The DNA for the CDR3 is TGTGCCAGCGCCGACGTCGGAAACGAGCACTTC.